This paragraph covers one T cell receptor beta chain sequence. The sample originates from a study of OX40 agonist ivuxolimab in advanced cancers. V lost 3 bases, J lost 5 bases, and 20 bases lay in between. Germline lookup yields CDR1 SGDLS and CDR2 YYNGEE. The CDR3 runs to 16 residues. Samples were taken at baseline and on day 1 of cycles 4 and 7. Libraries were prepared by immunoSEQ multiplex PCR; TCRdb keeps only in-frame clonotypes and omits some of them. Here the sample spans some 39,000 clones, approximately 90% being singletons. Specimen: CD4+ or CD8+ T cells sorted from blood, collected in a trial of the OX40 agonist ivuxolimab. This chain connects TRBV9 to TRBJ1-1, with no clear D. The receptor was isolated from an adult with an advanced solid tumor such as melanoma, head and neck, liver or kidney cancer. CDR3 in amino acids: CASSALGLGMGTEAFF. CDR3 bases: TGTGCCAGCAGCGCTCTAGGTCTGGGGATGGGGACTGAAGCTTTCTTT. The complete variable domain, with remaining parts taken from reference TRBV9 and TRBJ1-1, reads DSGVTQTPKHLITATGQRVTLRCSPRSGDLSVYWYQQSLDQGLQFLIQYYNGEERAKGNILERFSAQQFPDLHSELNLSSLELGDSALYFCASSALGLGMGTEAFFGQGTRLTVV.